This T cell receptor (beta chain) was recovered during a study of T-cell reconstitution after alpha-beta-depleted transplantation in children. This clonotype was counted ten times or more. Antigen specificity is unknown. For TCRbeta, the library was prepared with unique molecular identifiers. Each CDR3 protein is one row after TCRdb ran MiXCR on the PCR reads. Found here are 670,000 or so distinct CDR3 sequences, roughly 14% of them singletons; the top ten hold 0.79%. The V gene lost 4 bases and the J gene lost 4 bases, with 4 bases spanning the gap. The CDR3 extends over 11 amino acids. CDR1 and CDR2 from the germline V gene are MGHDK and SYGVNS. Points from the study as a whole: In patients about two months after transplant, alpha-beta T cells reportedly arose from several hundred expanded graft clones.

The clonotype was recovered from a girl aged 2 to 10 with congenital amegakaryocytic thrombocytopenia, due to receive a stem cell transplant. The gene calls are TRBV25-1 and TRBJ1-2; unclear D gene. This specimen consisted of PBMCs, obtained before TCRalphabeta/CD19-depleted stem cell transplant. This CDR3 is CASSVFYGYTF. The CDR3 nucleotides read TGTGCCAGCAGTGTCTTCTATGGCTACACCTTC.